The present T cell receptor beta chain was sequenced within a study of CD8+ T cells in alopecia areata. Study overall: A 6-month period off drug followed tofacitinib, which lasted 6 to 18 months.

Points on this clone: The antigen is not known.

Per the germline V gene, CDR1 is MDHEN and CDR2 is SYDVKM. CDR3 length: 12 residues. V lost 4 bases, J lost 2 bases, and 5 bases lay in between. Study-level results: Researchers report lesional scalp, most notably alopecia totalis/universalis, outstripped normal scalp in clonality.

Extracted from the samples, RNA was reverse transcribed into cDNA to serve as the sequencing template. Data came from immunoSEQ multiplex PCR; TCRdb stores just in-frame clones and leaves some out. In the table there are 110,000 to 150,000 clones, 58% of which are singletons. Sorting separated CD4+ and CD8+ T cells out of PBMCs. The source was CD4+ T cells sorted from blood, collected at week 0. The sequence came from a human donor with alopecia areata. The chain couples TRBV28 to TRBJ2-5, with D unresolved. The CDR3 reads CASSSFQETQYF. CDR3 sequence (DNA): TGTGCCAGCAGTTCCTTTCAAGAGACCCAGTACTTC.